One sample yielded the 20 T cell receptor beta chains listed below, sequenced in a study of blood T cell repertoires in COVID-19. TCRdb's table, derived via immunoSEQ multiplex PCR, lists solely in-frame clones and lacks some. Here the sample spans a few hundred thousand clones, 86% being singletons. Sample: peripheral blood. The receptors originated from a man of 80 years or more with acute or convalescent COVID-19.

The genes are TRBV27 and TRBJ1-1, with TRBD1 as a possible D gene (5 bases). CDR3 size: 14 residues. The germline gives CDR1 MNHEY, CDR2 SMNVEV (reference sequence). The V gene lost 5 bases and the J gene lost 0 bases, with 10 bases spanning the gap. The CDR3 coding sequence is TGTGCCAGCAGTGAGCAGGGCCTGAACACTGAAGCTTTCTTT. Its translation is CASSEQGLNTEAFF.

The genes are TRBV6-5 and TRBJ1-2; D perhaps matches TRBD1 (5 bases). The ends were cut back, 2 bases at V and 1 base at J, with 8 bases in the middle. The CDR3 length is 14 residues. CDR1 is MNHEY, CDR2 SVGAGI, per germline. The CDR3: CASSYGQGNYGYTF. CDR3 in DNA: TGTGCCAGCAGTTACGGGCAGGGTAACTATGGCTACACCTTC.

Here the CDR3 DNA reads TGTGCCAGCAGTGAACCCAGGGCAGGGTCACCCCTCCACTTT. Protein: CASSEPRAGSPLHF. The gene calls are TRBV6-1 and TRBJ1-6; perhaps TRBD1 as D (5 bases). Trimming removed 2 bases at V and 10 bases at J, with 12 bases between. Germline assignment: CDR1 MNHNS and CDR2 SASEGT. CDR3 size: 14 residues.

V is TRBV3-1 (or the pseudogene TRBV3-2) and J is TRBJ2-7, with D possibly being TRBD2 (5 bases). V shed 4 bases and J shed 0 bases, with 10 bases lying between them. CDR3 length equals 14 residues. Germline V gives CDR1 LGHDT, CDR2 YNNKEL (reference sequence). CDR3 nucleotides: TGTGCCAGCAGCCCGGGGTCTGGCTCCTACGAGCAGTACTTC. As protein: CASSPGSGSYEQYF.

The chain employs TRBV9 and TRBJ2-7; 8 bases match TRBD1. After removal of 4 bases from V and 3 bases from J, the junction contained 6 bases not matched to a gene. The CDR3 spans 14 residues. In germline, CDR1 is SGDLS, CDR2 YYNGEE. The CDR3 protein is CASSPGTGYYEQYF. CDR3 in DNA: TGTGCCAGCAGCCCCGGGACAGGATACTACGAGCAGTACTTC.

This sequence joins TRBV5-1 and TRBJ2-5, with unresolved D. In germline, CDR1 is SGHRS, CDR2 YFSETQ. Trimming shortened V by 4 bases and J by 2 bases, and 15 bases separated the two germline ends. The CDR3 consists of 15 residues. The CDR3 loop is CASSPTPGWQETQYF. CDR3 nucleotide sequence: TGCGCCAGCAGCCCAACCCCGGGTTGGCAAGAGACCCAGTACTTC.

The gene calls are TRBV6-4 and TRBJ1-2; 7 nucleotides line up with TRBD1. The V and J ends lost 0 bases and 8 bases, in that order; junction bases with no gene match: 6. In germline, CDR1 is MRHNA, CDR2 SNTAGT. This CDR3 region has 14 residues. CDR3 sequence reads: CASSDSNRGSGYTF. The CDR3 DNA is TGTGCCAGCAGTGACTCGAACAGGGGAAGCGGCTACACCTTC.

Concerning this clone: This sample also contains other DNA sequences that code for the same CDR3. This chain uses TRBV3-1 (or the pseudogene TRBV3-2) with TRBJ1-6; D might be TRBD1 (6 bases). The CDR3 length is 15 residues. Trimming left V 0 bases short and J 9 bases short, with 12 bases between. Germline V gene lookup returns CDR1 LGHDT and CDR2 YNNKEL (reference sequence). CDR3 nucleotides: TGTGCCAGCAGCCAAGAAAACAGGGTAGGTTCACCCCTCCACTTT. Protein product: CASSQENRVGSPLHF.

The rearrangement joins TRBV3-1 (or the pseudogene TRBV3-2) to TRBJ2-7, with D tentatively TRBD1 (5 bases). CDR1 is LGHDT, CDR2 YNNKEL, per germline (reference sequence). Trimming took off 1 base at V and 5 bases at J, with 6 bases between the two ends. The CDR3 length is 12 residues. The CDR3 reads CASSQGQNEQYF. CDR3 in DNA: TGTGCCAGCAGCCAAGGACAGAACGAGCAGTACTTC.

The chain uses TRBV3-1 (or the pseudogene TRBV3-2) and TRBJ2-7; 7 nucleotides align to TRBD1. The length of the CDR3 is 12 residues. Germline V gene lookup returns CDR1 LGHDT and CDR2 YNNKEL (reference sequence). Germline trimming cut 4 bases from V and 6 bases from J; bases unmatched to any gene: 3. The CDR3 is CASSRPGGEQYF. CDR3 nucleotide sequence: TGTGCCAGCAGCCGCCCAGGGGGCGAGCAGTACTTC.

This chain links TRBV7-2 with TRBJ1-2; D is perhaps TRBD1 (5 bases). The CDR3 runs to 17 residues. The germline V gene encodes CDR1 SGHTA and CDR2 FQGNSA. V lost 1 base and J 3 bases, leaving 18 bases between the germline ends. The CDR3 protein is CASSLGAGSASDYGYTF. CDR3 coding DNA: TGTGCCAGCAGCTTAGGGGCAGGGTCTGCATCAGACTATGGCTACACCTTC.

CDR3 DNA: TGTGCCAGCAGCTTAGTTCGGGGGAGCTCCTACGAGCAGTACTTC. Translated, it gives CASSLVRGSSYEQYF. The gene calls are TRBV11-2 and TRBJ2-7, with TRBD2 as a possible D gene (6 bases). The V end was cut by 1 base, the J end by 0 bases, with 10 bases between. Germline CDR1 SGHAT, CDR2 FQNNGV. The CDR3 sequence is 15 residues long.

CDR3 in amino acids: CASSPWQGNQETQYF. In nucleotides, the CDR3 is TGTGCCAGCAGCCCTTGGCAGGGCAACCAAGAGACCCAGTACTTC. V and J are TRBV28 and TRBJ2-5, with D tentatively TRBD1 (5 bases). In germline, CDR1 is MDHEN, CDR2 SYDVKM. The length of the CDR3 is 15 residues. The ends were cut back, 6 bases at V and 0 bases at J, with 14 bases in the middle.

This clone was counted only a few times. The V call is TRBV11-2, the J call TRBJ1-3, with unresolved D. V lost 2 bases, J lost 0 bases, and 8 bases lay in between. Germline V gives CDR1 SGHAT, CDR2 FQNNGV. The CDR3 is 15 amino acids. The CDR3 DNA reads as TGTGCCAGCAGCTTATACGGGAGCTCTGGAAACACCATATATTTT. Its translation: CASSLYGSSGNTIYF.

V and J are TRBV5-1 and TRBJ2-1, with 9 bases that match TRBD2. The CDR3 spans 14 residues. Germline loops: CDR1 SGHRS, CDR2 YFSETQ. V shed 5 bases and J 3 bases; nucleotides not matched to a gene: 3. In nucleotides, the CDR3 is TGCGCCAGCAGTTCTAGCGGGGACTACAATGAGCAGTTCTTC. This sequence encodes CASSSSGDYNEQFF.

The V and J genes are TRBV5-6 and TRBJ2-5, with TRBD2 matching over 7 bases. Trimming took 7 bases from V and 0 from J; bases not matched to a gene: 3. The CDR3 runs 13 residues. CDR1 and CDR2 from the germline V gene are SGHDT and YYEEEE. The CDR3 reads CASSRGDQETQYF. CDR3 bases: TGTGCCAGCTCTCGGGGGGACCAAGAGACCCAGTACTTC.

The genes are TRBV19 and TRBJ2-1; the D gene is possibly TRBD1 (6 bases). This CDR3 is 14 amino acids long. V was pared by 4 bases and J by 3 bases, with 10 bases between. The germline gives CDR1 LNHDA, CDR2 SQIVND (reference sequence). The CDR3 DNA reads TGTGCCAGTAGTAATGGGGGCGACTACAATGAGCAGTTCTTC. Protein: CASSNGGDYNEQFF. The variable domain in full, completed from reference TRBV19 and TRBJ2-1, reads DGGITQSPKYLFRKEGQNVTLSCEQNLNHDAMYWYRQDPGQGLRLIYYSQIVNDFQKGDIAEGYSVSREKKESFPLTVTSAQKNPTAFYLCASSNGGDYNEQFFGPGTRLTVL.

The chain recombines TRBV28 with TRBJ2-5; 11 bases fit TRBD1. From germline, CDR1 is MDHEN and CDR2 SYDVKM. The trim removed 7 bases at V and 5 bases at J, leaving 9 bases unmatched. There are 15 residues in the CDR3. The CDR3 DNA is TGTGCCAGCACCTTAAGGACAGGGGGCTCGGAGACCCAGTACTTC. Translation gives CASTLRTGGSETQYF.

With regard to this clone: At the DNA level, this CDR3 is encoded by other sequences in the same sample as well. The V gene is TRBV6-2 or TRBV6-3, the J gene TRBJ2-5, with D perhaps matching TRBD2 (6 bases). Germline V gene lookup returns CDR1 MNHEY and CDR2 SVGEGT. V was trimmed by 5 bases and J by 2 bases, leaving 12 bases between them. This CDR3 region has 14 residues. DNA for the CDR3: TGTGCCAGCAGTCCAGGAGGGAGACAAGAGACCCAGTACTTC. Protein product: CASSPGGRQETQYF.

This clone was seen only a few times. V gene TRBV5-1 combines with J gene TRBJ2-3, with TRBD1 as a possible D gene (5 bases). The CDR3 has 15 amino acids. The ends were cut back, 1 base at V and 4 bases at J, with 13 bases in the middle. Germline-derived CDR1 and CDR2 are SGHRS and YFSETQ. CDR3 amino acids: CASSLQGNEADTQYF. Written as DNA, the CDR3 is TGCGCCAGCAGCTTGCAGGGAAATGAGGCAGATACGCAGTATTTT.